Below, 30 T cell receptor beta chains from the same sample are listed, as sequenced in a study of tumor and adjacent non-tumor tissue in lung cancer. Three rounds of nested PCR, following a modified ARM-PCR protocol, produced the TCRbeta library. TCRdb ran MiXCR on the multiplex PCR reads and lists one entry per CDR3 protein. The repertoire consists of 98,000 or so distinct CDR3 sequences, with 75% to 85% occurring once and the leading ten covering about 31%. The template was RNA from unsorted bulk tissue. The normal lung tissue was taken more than 3 cm from the tumor edge. The material sequenced was distant non-tumor lung tissue. The receptors derive from a man aged 55-75 years with small cell lung cancer.

On this clonotype: An end of the junction does not agree with germline; a read error may underlie this. V gene TRBV11-2 combines with J gene TRBJ2-7, with D perhaps matching TRBD2 (6 bases). Germline V lookup: CDR1 SGHAT, CDR2 FQNNGV. The CDR3 has 15 residues. CDR3 in amino acids: CASSLASSESYEQYF. The CDR3 DNA reads as TGTGCCAGCAGTTTAGCTTCTAGCGAATCATACGAGCAGTACTTC.

The sample holds many counts of this clonotype. This chain connects TRBV12-3 or TRBV12-4 to TRBJ1-3, with D hard to call. The CDR3 is 13 residues long. V gave up 3 bases and J gave up 0 bases, with 3 bases separating them. The CDR3 DNA is TGTGCCAGCAGTTTTAGCTCTGGAAACACCATATATTTT. Amino acid sequence: CASSFSSGNTIYF.

This clonotype was seen a few times. The chain combines TRBV5-1 with TRBJ1-1; 7 bases fit TRBD1. Germline V lookup: CDR1 SGHRS, CDR2 YFSETQ. This CDR3 is 15 amino acids long. With 1 base clipped from V and 4 bases from J, the junction kept 7 bases outside the gene matches. CDR3 in amino acids: CASSLRGHGGTEAFF. Written as DNA, the CDR3 is TGCGCCAGCAGCTTGAGGGGGCACGGGGGCACTGAAGCTTTCTTT.

This clonotype was found many times. The chain carries TRBV11-2 and TRBJ1-1; 9 nucleotides line up with TRBD1. CDR1 SGHAT and CDR2 FQNNGV come from the germline V gene. The V segment lost 5 bases and the J segment 4 bases; nucleotides outside the gene matches: 8. The CDR3 is 15 residues long. CDR3 sequence reads: CASSDTGGRGTEAFF. CDR3 coding DNA: TGTGCCAGCAGCGATACAGGGGGCAGGGGCACTGAAGCTTTCTTT.

A note on this clonotype: The junction departs from germline at one end; a sequencing error may be responsible. In nucleotides, the CDR3 is TGTGGCAGCAGCCAAGGCCTGAGGGCGAACACCGGGGAGCTGTTTTTT. The encoded protein is CGSSQGLRANTGELFF. The rearrangement links TRBV4-2 to TRBJ2-2, with D maybe TRBD2 (5 bases). Per the germline V gene, CDR1 is LGHNA and CDR2 is YNFKEQ. This CDR3 is built from 16 residues.

V usage is TRBV6-5 and J usage is TRBJ2-7, with D possibly being TRBD1 (6 bases). Germline values: CDR1 MNHEY, CDR2 SVGAGI. This CDR3 has 13 residues. V shed 5 bases and J shed 5 bases, with 13 bases lying between them. CDR3 sequence reads: CASSLRQDHEQYF. The CDR3 DNA reads TGTGCCAGCAGTCTCCGACAGGACCACGAGCAGTACTTC.

With regard to this clonotype: The junction does not match germline at one end; this may be a read error. Written as DNA, the CDR3 is TGTGCCAGCGGCCAAGGCTCGTCCAGGGGGCGCGAGCAGTTCTTC. Translating gives CASGQGSSRGREQFF. The chain couples TRBV4-2 to TRBJ2-1; 8 bases match TRBD1. The CDR3 sequence is 15 residues long. Germline V CDR1 and CDR2: LGHNA, YNFKEQ.

On this clonotype: Germline and junction disagree at one end, which may indicate a read error. The rearrangement joins TRBV12-3 or TRBV12-4 to TRBJ2-5; perhaps TRBD2 as D (6 bases). This CDR3 contains 15 residues. The DNA of the CDR3 is TGTGCCAGCAGGTCCCTTACTAGCAGCCAAGAGACCCAGCACTTC. This codes for CASRSLTSSQETQHF.

In regard to this clonotype: Because the CDR3 is missing its conserved closing phenylalanine or tryptophan, this is likely a read error. The chain has TRBV29-1 and TRBJ2-1; the D gene is possibly TRBD2 (5 bases). The germline CDR1 and CDR2 sequences are SQVTM and ANQGSEA. CDR3 length: 12 amino acids. CDR3 region: CGLAMGNNEQFL. The CDR3 DNA reads TGCGGCTTAGCGATGGGAAACAATGAGCAGTTCTTA.

This sequence joins TRBV29-1 and TRBJ2-2, with TRBD2 identical over 7 bases. The CDR3 totals 13 residues. Germline CDR1 reads SQVTM; CDR2 reads ANQGSEA. CDR3 residues: CGIWDYQTGELFF. CDR3 bases: TGCGGCATTTGGGACTATCAGACCGGGGAGCTGTTTTTT.

This clonotype was seen repeatedly, ten times or more. The gene calls are TRBV6-5 and TRBJ1-1; 7 nucleotides agree with TRBD1. CDR1 is MNHEY and CDR2 is SVGAGI in the germline V gene. CDR3 length: 14 amino acids. Losses at the gene ends were 6 bases for V and 3 bases for J; bases not matched to a gene: 7. The CDR3 sequence is CASRPDRPYTEAFF. As DNA, the CDR3 is TGTGCCAGCAGACCGGACAGGCCGTACACTGAAGCTTTCTTT.

Concerning this clonotype itself: Relative to the germline gene, one junction end is altered; a read error may explain this. The chain couples TRBV12-5 to TRBJ2-1, with 12 bases that match TRBD2. CDR3 length equals 21 residues. Germline-derived CDR1 and CDR2 are LGHNT and FRNRAP. CDR3 nucleotide sequence: TGTGCCAGTGGTTTGGTACCTATCCCTGGACTAGCGGGGCGCTCCTACAATGAGAAGTTCTTC. Protein: CASGLVPIPGLAGRSYNEKFF.

The genes are TRBV6-1 and TRBJ2-2; no firm D call. V was cut by 1 base and J by 6 bases, with 15 bases left in between. CDR3 length equals 16 residues. Germline V CDR1 and CDR2: MNHNS, SASEGT. The CDR3 DNA reads TGTGCCAGCAGTGAAGACCATCCCATGCAGGCCGGGGAGCTGTTTTTT. Translating it yields CASSEDHPMQAGELFF.

A word on this clonotype: At one end the junction does not follow the germline gene, possibly because of a read error. The chain employs TRBV12-3 or TRBV12-4 and TRBJ2-5, with D perhaps being TRBD1 or TRBD2 (5 bases each). CDR3 length: 14 residues. The CDR3: CASNFHRGVETQYF. CDR3 nucleotide sequence: TGTGCCAGCAATTTTCATCGAGGGGTGGAGACTCAGTACTTC.

The chain is built from TRBV29-1 and TRBJ1-3; D is ambiguous. The CDR3 runs to 13 residues. Per the germline V gene, CDR1 is SQVTM and CDR2 is ANQGSEA. The chain's CDR3 is CSVPWGSGNTIYF. The CDR3 nucleotides are TGCAGTGTCCCCTGGGGCTCTGGAAACACCATATATTTT.

The sample holds many counts of this clonotype. J is TRBJ1-2 and V is TRBV30; D perhaps matches TRBD1 (6 bases). V gave up 0 bases and J gave up 9 bases, with 20 bases separating them. Germline values: CDR1 GTSNPN, CDR2 SVGIG (reference sequence). The length of the CDR3 is 15 residues. The CDR3 DNA follows: TGTGCCTGGAGTGTTCACAGGGATTCCCCCGCTCGCTACACCTTC. Amino acids: CAWSVHRDSPARYTF.

This chain connects TRBV6-6 to TRBJ2-1; the D is unclear. The CDR3 is 13 residues long. Germline CDR1 is MNHNY and CDR2 is SVGAGI (reference sequence). V lost 9 bases and J 3 bases, leaving 12 bases between the germline ends. CDR3 coding DNA: TGTGCCAGTAATCCACGGCTCTACAATGAGCAGTTCTTC. Encoded protein: CASNPRLYNEQFF.

Note on this clonotype: One end of the junction fails to match germline, which may point to a read error. J is TRBJ2-2 and V is TRBV11-2; D is perhaps TRBD1 (6 bases). Germline CDR1 reads SGHAT; CDR2 reads FQNNGV. This CDR3 has 16 residues. CDR3 bases: TGTGCCAACAGCCCCCGGATAGGGGGTCTGACCTGGGAGCTGTTTTTT. Protein: CANSPRIGGLTWELFF.

The CDR3 bases are TGTGCCAGTACCCTGAAAGCGCGGGAGCTGTTTTTT. It codes for CASTLKARELFF. This rearrangement joins TRBV28 to TRBJ2-2, with no clear D. Germline V gene data show CDR1 as MDHEN and CDR2 as SYDVKM. The CDR3 spans 12 residues. Trimming removed 9 bases at V and 9 bases at J, with 14 bases between.

This clonotype showed up just once. J is TRBJ1-5 and V is TRBV4-1; a possible D gene is TRBD1 (6 bases). The germline V and J ends were trimmed by 1 base and 9 bases, with 28 bases remaining between them. Germline assignment: CDR1 MGHRA and CDR2 YSYEKL. This CDR3 region has 19 residues. The CDR3, as DNA: TGCGCCAGCAGCCAAGCTGACGGGATTCACGGGACACGGGAGAGGCCCCAGCATTTT. It translates to CASSQADGIHGTRERPQHF.

On this clonotype itself: A junction end diverges from the germline sequence, so it may reflect a read error. The chain couples TRBV6-1 to TRBJ2-2; D remains ambiguous. The CDR3 covers 14 residues. The germline V gene encodes CDR1 MNHNS and CDR2 SASEGT. CDR3 protein: CASNADRYPGELFF. For the CDR3, the DNA is TGTGCCAGCAACGCCGATAGGTACCCCGGAGAGCTGTTTTTT.

This clonotype ranks as medium-sized (0.01 to 0.1%). This chain links TRBV7-8 with TRBJ2-1; D not resolved. The CDR3 spans 12 residues. V was shortened by 5 bases and J by 8 bases, with 10 bases between the two germline ends. Germline-derived CDR1 and CDR2 are SGHVS and FQNEAQ. CDR3 amino acids: CASSTRVYEQFF. The CDR3 DNA is TGTGCCAGCAGCACTCGGGTCTATGAGCAGTTCTTC.

Regarding this clonotype: No conserved phenylalanine or tryptophan ends this CDR3, so it is likely a read error. V is TRBV11-2 and J is TRBJ2-1; 8 nucleotides align to TRBD1. The J segment lost 1 base and the V segment lost 3 bases, leaving 2 bases of the junction unmatched. This CDR3 region has 15 residues. Germline V gene lookup returns CDR1 SGHAT and CDR2 FQNNGV. DNA for the CDR3: TGTGCCAGCAGCTTCGACAGGGGATCCTACAATGAGCAGTTCTTA. Protein sequence: CASSFDRGSYNEQFL.

In regard to this clonotype: The limits of the CDR3 on the DNA are not certain, so only TCRdb's listed CDR3 is given. This chain's CDR3 is CASSKAHWGGGTKHF. The V gene is TRBV21-1, the J gene TRBJ1-5. TRBV21-1 is assigned pseudogene status. The CDR3 is 15 residues long, counting both termini.

This chain connects TRBV6-1 to TRBJ2-7; D may be TRBD1 (5 bases). Trimming cost V 2 bases and J 6 bases, with 14 bases left between them. The CDR3 loop spans 14 amino acids. Germline assignment: CDR1 MNHNS and CDR2 SASEGT. CDR3 sequence: CASSETPDKGEQYV. CDR3 DNA: TGTGCCAGCAGTGAAACCCCGGACAAAGGCGAGCAGTACGTC.

This clonotype occurred a few times. This may be a read error, as it is one base from a much larger clone. This sequence joins TRBV20-1 and TRBJ2-1; no reliable D call. Germline values: CDR1 DFQATT, CDR2 SNEGSKA (reference sequence). This CDR3 comprises 16 residues. CDR3 DNA sequence: TGCAGTGCTAGACCTTTCGGAGCCAGCTCCTACGATGAGCAGTTCTTC. Its translation is CSARPFGASSYDEQFF.

The sample holds many counts of this clonotype. The genes are TRBV20-1 and TRBJ2-5, with 14 positions matching TRBD2. After removal of 6 bases from V and 3 bases from J, the junction contained 6 bases not matched to a gene. Germline CDR1 is DFQATT and CDR2 is SNEGSKA (reference sequence). The CDR3 contains 15 residues. In nucleotides, the CDR3 is TGCAGTGCGGACGGACTAGCGGGAGGAAAAGAGACCCAGTACTTC. Amino acid sequence: CSADGLAGGKETQYF.

As for this clonotype: One end of the junction is discordant with germline, which a read error may explain. V and J are TRBV7-9 and TRBJ2-5, with TRBD2 identical over 10 bases. There are 16 residues in the CDR3. Germline V gene lookup returns CDR1 SEHNR and CDR2 FQNEAQ (reference sequence). The CDR3 sequence: CASSAALAGVLETQYF. In DNA, the CDR3 is TGTGCGAGCAGCGCGGCTCTAGCGGGAGTGCTAGAGACCCAGTACTTC.

This chain links TRBV6-2 or TRBV6-3 with TRBJ2-3; a weak D match, TRBD2 (5 bases). V was trimmed by 2 bases and J by 5 bases, leaving 17 bases between them. The CDR3 covers 16 residues. The germline V gene encodes CDR1 MNHEY and CDR2 SVGEGT. The CDR3 coding sequence is TGTGCCAGCAGTTACGCGGACTCACCCTTCTTAGATACGCAGTATTTT. Its protein product is CASSYADSPFLDTQYF.

Notes on this clonotype: One end of the junction fails to match germline, which may point to a read error. V is TRBV29-1 and J is TRBJ2-3; 13 bases fit TRBD2. Germline CDR1 SQVTM, CDR2 ANQGSEA. The CDR3 has 16 amino acids. CDR3 DNA sequence: TGCATCGTTGAGGGACTAGCGGGAAGTATCACAGATACGCAGTATTTT. It is translated as CIVEGLAGSITDTQYF.